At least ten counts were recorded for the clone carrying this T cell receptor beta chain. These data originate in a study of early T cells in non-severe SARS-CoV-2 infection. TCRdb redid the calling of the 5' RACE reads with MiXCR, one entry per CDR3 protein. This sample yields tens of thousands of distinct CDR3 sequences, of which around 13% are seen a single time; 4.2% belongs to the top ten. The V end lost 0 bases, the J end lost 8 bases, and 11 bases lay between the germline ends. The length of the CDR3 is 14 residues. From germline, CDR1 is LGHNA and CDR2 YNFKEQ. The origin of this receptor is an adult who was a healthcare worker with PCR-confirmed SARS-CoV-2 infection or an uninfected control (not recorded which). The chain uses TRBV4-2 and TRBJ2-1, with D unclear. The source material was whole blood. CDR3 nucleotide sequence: TGTGCCAGCAGCCAAGATCCCCCCGGCGATGAGCAGTTCTTC. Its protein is CASSQDPPGDEQFF.